These 11 T cell receptor beta chains were sequenced from one sample in a study of blood T cell repertoires in COVID-19. The method was immunoSEQ multiplex PCR; TCRdb's version includes in-frame clones alone and lacks a portion of them. Of roughly 440,000 clones listed, roughly 88% are singletons. Sequencing used peripheral blood. The source is a woman aged 50 to 65 with COVID-19, enrolled during active disease.

The chain has TRBV3-1 (or the pseudogene TRBV3-2) and TRBJ1-2; D gene uncertain. Deletions cut 4 bases from V and 0 bases from J, with 12 bases between. The CDR3 spans 15 residues. CDR1 is LGHDT and CDR2 is YNNKEL in the germline V gene (reference sequence). CDR3 sequence: CASSLTPSANYGYTF. The CDR3, as DNA: TGTGCCAGCAGCCTGACACCTTCAGCTAACTATGGCTACACCTTC.

The chain recombines TRBV10-3 with TRBJ2-3; D is possibly TRBD2 (6 bases). This CDR3 region has 15 residues. Trimming took 3 bases from V and 1 from J, leaving 11 bases between them. CDR1 is ENHRY and CDR2 is SYGVKD in the germline V gene. The CDR3 loop reads CAISEAGGRTDTQYF. In DNA form, the CDR3 reads TGTGCCATCAGTGAAGCCGGGGGACGCACAGATACGCAGTATTTT.

Details on this clone: The same CDR3 can be traced to other DNA sequences in this sample. The genes are TRBV9 and TRBJ2-2; D gene unclear. The V gene lost 0 bases and the J gene lost 5 bases, with 5 bases spanning the gap. The CDR3 extends over 13 amino acids. Germline CDR1 and CDR2: SGDLS and YYNGEE. CDR3 residues: CASSVDLTGELFF. In nucleotides, the CDR3 is TGTGCCAGCAGCGTAGACTTGACCGGGGAGCTGTTTTTT.

This clone has just one count. For the CDR3, the DNA is TGCGCCAGCAGCTTGTTCTGGGCAGGAAGCATGAACACTGAAGCTTTCTTT. Translating it yields CASSLFWAGSMNTEAFF. The V call is TRBV5-1, the J call TRBJ1-1, with D unresolved. CDR1 is SGHRS, CDR2 YFSETQ, per germline. The CDR3 totals 17 residues. V was pared by 1 base and J by 0 bases, with 16 bases between.

This chain links TRBV2 with TRBJ1-4, with D perhaps TRBD1 (5 bases). Germline V gene lookup returns CDR1 SNHLY and CDR2 FYNNEI. The CDR3 runs to 15 residues. Trimming cost V 6 bases and J 0 bases, with 11 bases left between them. DNA for the CDR3: TGTGCCAGCAGGCTCGGGGGTGCAACTAATGAAAAACTGTTTTTT. Amino acids: CASRLGGATNEKLFF.

The chain carries TRBV9 and TRBJ1-2, with 11 bases matching TRBD1. The CDR3 is 12 residues long. The germline V gene encodes CDR1 SGDLS and CDR2 YYNGEE. The trim removed 4 bases at V and 12 bases at J, leaving 5 bases unmatched. In DNA form, the CDR3 reads TGTGCCAGCAGCTCCGGACAGGGGGCCCACACCTTC. Residues: CASSSGQGAHTF. Full variable domain (missing parts from reference TRBV9 and TRBJ1-2): DSGVTQTPKHLITATGQRVTLRCSPRSGDLSVYWYQQSLDQGLQFLIQYYNGEERAKGNILERFSAQQFPDLHSELNLSSLELGDSALYFCASSSGQGAHTFGSGTRLTVV.

The chain carries TRBV9 and TRBJ2-7, with TRBD1 identical over 11 bases. From germline, CDR1 is SGDLS and CDR2 YYNGEE. J was trimmed by 5 bases and V by 4 bases; bases with no gene match: 8. There are 15 residues in the CDR3. The CDR3 nucleotides read TGTGCCAGCAGCACCCGGGGACAGGGGGGACACGAGCAGTACTTC. Translated: CASSTRGQGGHEQYF.

The chain combines TRBV7-9 with TRBJ1-3; the match to TRBD1 covers 8 bases. This CDR3 is built from 16 residues. Germline lookup yields CDR1 SEHNR and CDR2 FQNEAQ (reference sequence). After removal of 5 bases from V and 3 bases from J, the junction contained 9 bases not matched to a gene. The CDR3 sequence is CASSPGGQGSGNTIYF. CDR3 bases: TGTGCCAGCAGCCCGGGAGGACAGGGAAGTGGAAACACCATATATTTT.

The genes are TRBV2 and TRBJ2-3, with 11 bases that match TRBD2. The ends lost 5 bases at V and 5 bases at J; junction bases unmatched: 6. CDR3 length equals 15 residues. The germline gives CDR1 SNHLY, CDR2 FYNNEI. CDR3 sequence (DNA): TGTGCCAGCAGTCCTAGCGGGGGGAGGAGAGATACGCAGTATTTT. Protein product: CASSPSGGRRDTQYF.

The chain joins TRBV9 to TRBJ1-5, with 9 nucleotides matching TRBD1. The V gene's germline CDR1 is SGDLS and CDR2 YYNGEE. The CDR3 covers 21 residues. The V gene end was trimmed by 1 base and the J gene end by 1 base; junction bases not matched to a gene: 18. DNA for the CDR3: TGTGCCAGCAGCGTAAGAGGGTTCGGGACAGGGTTGGTAAGGAGCAATCAGCCCCAGCATTTT. The encoded protein is CASSVRGFGTGLVRSNQPQHF.

The J gene is TRBJ2-1, the V gene TRBV15, with 9 positions matching TRBD2. This CDR3 region has 16 residues. V shed 1 base, J shed 2 bases, and the junction held 3 bases outside the gene matches. From germline, CDR1 is LNHNV and CDR2 YYDKDF (reference sequence). The CDR3 is CATSRGASGTYNEQFF. The CDR3 DNA follows: TGTGCCACCAGCAGAGGGGCTAGCGGGACCTACAATGAGCAGTTCTTC.